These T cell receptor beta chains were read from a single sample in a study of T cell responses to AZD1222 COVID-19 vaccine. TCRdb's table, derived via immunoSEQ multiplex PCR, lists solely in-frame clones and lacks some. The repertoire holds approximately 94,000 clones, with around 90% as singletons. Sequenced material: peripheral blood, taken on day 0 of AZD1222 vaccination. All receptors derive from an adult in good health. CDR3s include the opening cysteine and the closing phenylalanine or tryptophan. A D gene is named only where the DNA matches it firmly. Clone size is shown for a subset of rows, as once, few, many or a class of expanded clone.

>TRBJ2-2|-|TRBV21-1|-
CASSSNTGELFF
TGTGCCAGCAGCTCGAACACCGGGGAGCTGTTTTTT
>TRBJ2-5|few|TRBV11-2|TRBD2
CASSPQREGQETQYF
TGTGCCAGCAGCCCACAGCGGGAGGGCCAAGAGACCCAGTACTTC
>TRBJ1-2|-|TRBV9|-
CASSPSTVVYGYTF
TGTGCCAGCAGCCCCTCGACGGTCGTTTATGGCTACACCTTC
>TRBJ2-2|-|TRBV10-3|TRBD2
CAIRTMTSGATNTGELFF
TGTGCCATCAGGACCATGACTAGCGGAGCGACGAACACCGGGGAGCTGTTTTTT
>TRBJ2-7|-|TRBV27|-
CASSLNRVRPYEQYF
TGTGCCAGCAGTCTCAACAGGGTGCGGCCCTACGAGCAGTACTTC
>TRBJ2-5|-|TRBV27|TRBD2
CASSFSGEGETQYF
TGTGCCAGCAGTTTCAGTGGGGAGGGAGAGACCCAGTACTTC
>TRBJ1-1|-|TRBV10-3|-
CAISGTWSKRGEAFF
TGTGCCATCAGTGGGACATGGTCCAAAAGGGGTGAAGCTTTCTTT
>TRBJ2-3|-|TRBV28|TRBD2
CASSWTSGRANLITDTQYF
TGTGCCAGCAGTTGGACTAGCGGGAGGGCCAACCTGATCACAGATACGCAGTATTTT
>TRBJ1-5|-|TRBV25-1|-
CASSDRARNQPQHF
TGTGCCAGCAGTGACCGGGCCCGAAATCAGCCCCAGCATTTT
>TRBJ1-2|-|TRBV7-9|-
CASSWGNYGYTF
TGTGCCAGCAGCTGGGGGAACTATGGCTACACCTTC
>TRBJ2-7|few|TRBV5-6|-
CASSLGIDEQYF
TGTGCCAGCAGCTTGGGAATCGACGAGCAGTACTTC
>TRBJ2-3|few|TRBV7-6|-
CASSAYSGAFTDTQYF
TGTGCCAGCAGCGCCTATTCGGGAGCTTTCACAGATACGCAGTATTTT
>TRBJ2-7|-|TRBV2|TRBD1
CASRQGVGYEQYF
TGTGCCAGCAGACAGGGGGTCGGGTACGAGCAGTACTTC
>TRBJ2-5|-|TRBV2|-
CASTLQVQETQYF
TGTGCCAGCACCCTACAAGTACAAGAGACCCAGTACTTC
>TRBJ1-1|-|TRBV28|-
CASSLGGGMNTEAFF
TGTGCCAGCAGTTTAGGGGGAGGGATGAACACTGAAGCTTTCTTT
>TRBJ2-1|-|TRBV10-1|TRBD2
CASSETPGLAGNNEQFF
TGCGCCAGCAGTGAGACTCCCGGACTAGCGGGGAACAATGAGCAGTTCTTC
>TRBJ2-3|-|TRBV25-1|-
CASSHIGGTDTQYF
TGTGCCAGCAGTCATATCGGCGGCACAGATACGCAGTATTTT
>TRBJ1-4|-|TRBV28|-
CASSRKGAPLEKLFF
TGTGCCAGCAGTCGGAAGGGTGCCCCTCTGGAAAAACTGTTTTTT
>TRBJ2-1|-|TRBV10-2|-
CASSELYNEQFF
TGCGCCAGCAGTGAGCTATACAATGAGCAGTTCTTC
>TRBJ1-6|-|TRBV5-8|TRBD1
CASREPGTGNSPLHF
TGTGCCAGCAGAGAACCCGGGACAGGGAATTCACCCCTCCACTTT
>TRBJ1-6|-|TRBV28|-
CALGQGGSPLHF
TGTGCCCTGGGCCAGGGCGGATCACCCCTCCACTTT
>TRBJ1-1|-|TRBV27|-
CASWESNTEAFF
TGTGCCAGCTGGGAAAGTAACACTGAAGCTTTCTTT
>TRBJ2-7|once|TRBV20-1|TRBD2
CSASSWRGEGVNEQYF
TGCAGTGCTAGTTCGTGGCGCGGGGAGGGCGTAAACGAGCAGTACTTC
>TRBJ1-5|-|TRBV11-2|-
CASSAWGQPQHF
TGTGCCAGCAGCGCCTGGGGTCAGCCCCAGCATTTT
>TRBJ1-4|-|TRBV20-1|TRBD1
CSASAPGQGNEKLFF
TGCAGTGCTAGTGCACCGGGACAGGGGAATGAAAAACTGTTTTTT
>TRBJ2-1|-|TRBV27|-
CASSPRDVQFF
TGTGCCAGCAGTCCCAGGGACGTACAGTTCTTC